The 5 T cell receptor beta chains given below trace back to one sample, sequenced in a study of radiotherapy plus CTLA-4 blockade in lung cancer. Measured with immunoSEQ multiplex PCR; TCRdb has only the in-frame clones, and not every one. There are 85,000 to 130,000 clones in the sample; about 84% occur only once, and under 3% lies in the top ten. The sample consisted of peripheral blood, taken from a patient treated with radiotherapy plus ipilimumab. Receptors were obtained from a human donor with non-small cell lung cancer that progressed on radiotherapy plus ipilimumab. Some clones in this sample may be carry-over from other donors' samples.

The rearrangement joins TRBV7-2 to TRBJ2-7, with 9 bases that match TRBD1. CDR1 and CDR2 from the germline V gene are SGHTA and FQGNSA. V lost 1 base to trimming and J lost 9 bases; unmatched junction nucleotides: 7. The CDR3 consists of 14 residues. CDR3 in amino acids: CASSLERGTGRQYF. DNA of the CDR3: TGTGCCAGCAGCTTAGAGAGAGGGACAGGGAGGCAGTACTTC.

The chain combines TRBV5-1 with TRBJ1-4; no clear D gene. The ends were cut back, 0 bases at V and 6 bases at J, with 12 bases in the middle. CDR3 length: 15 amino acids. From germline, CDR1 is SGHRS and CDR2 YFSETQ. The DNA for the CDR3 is TGCGCCAGCAGCTTGGGGTCAATTAGCGATGAAAAACTGTTTTTT. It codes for CASSLGSISDEKLFF.

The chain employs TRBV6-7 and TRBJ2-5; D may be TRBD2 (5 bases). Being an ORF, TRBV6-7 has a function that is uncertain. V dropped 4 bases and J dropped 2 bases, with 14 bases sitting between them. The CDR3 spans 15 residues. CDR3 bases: TGTGCCAGCAGTTCCAGACTATCGCGGCAAGAGACCCAGTACTTC. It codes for CASSSRLSRQETQYF.

The CDR3 nucleotides are TGTGCCAGTAGTGATTTTGGGGCAGCGCAGTACTTC. Its protein is CASSDFGAAQYF. The chain combines TRBV19 with TRBJ2-7; tentatively, D is TRBD1 (5 bases). CDR1 and CDR2 from the germline V gene are LNHDA and SQIVND (reference sequence). The CDR3 loop spans 12 amino acids. V lost 5 bases, J lost 9 bases, and 14 bases lay in between.

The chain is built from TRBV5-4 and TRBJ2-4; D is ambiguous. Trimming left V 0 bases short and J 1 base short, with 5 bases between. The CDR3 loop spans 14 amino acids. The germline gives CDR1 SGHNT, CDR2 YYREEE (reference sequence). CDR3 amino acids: CASSLAMAKNIQYF. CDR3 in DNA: TGTGCCAGCAGCTTGGCCATGGCCAAAAACATTCAGTACTTC.